What follows is one T cell receptor (beta chain) and its context. The data belong to a study of OX40 agonist ivuxolimab in advanced cancers. On the study more broadly: Ivuxolimab, an antibody that agonizes OX40 (CD134), was administered to the patients. Patient treatment consisted of intravenous ivuxolimab administration every 2 weeks at 0.01 to 10 mg/kg. Anti-PD-1, anti-PD-L1 or anti-CTLA-4 therapy given earlier was allowed, and approximately 43% had some. Subjects had a mean age of about 65 years, with a range of roughly 20 to 79; about 83% were male.

The V gene lost 0 bases and the J gene lost 4 bases, with 18 bases spanning the gap. Germline CDR1 and CDR2: GTSNPN and SVGIG (reference sequence). This CDR3 is 16 amino acids long. TCRdb keeps only in-frame clones here, not all; method: immunoSEQ multiplex PCR. This table holds some 90,000 clones, roughly 86% found once. The sample was CD4+ or CD8+ T cells sorted from blood, taken in a trial of the OX40 agonist ivuxolimab. The source is an adult with an advanced solid tumor such as melanoma, head and neck, liver or kidney cancer. J is TRBJ1-2 and V is TRBV30; a weak D match, TRBD1 (6 bases). The CDR3 spells CAWSVHIGGLFYGYTF. CDR3 DNA: TGTGCCTGGAGTGTACATATCGGGGGCCTATTCTATGGCTACACCTTC.